Listed below are T cell receptor beta chains from one sample, sequenced in a study of shared clonotypes between healthy human individuals. Generated by immunoSEQ multiplex PCR, the TCRdb table keeps only in-frame clones and is missing some. The table includes hundreds of thousands of clones, less than 80% detected once. The sequenced sample consisted of memory CD4+ T cells sorted from blood. These receptors came from a woman under 40 in good health. CDR3s include the opening cysteine and the closing phenylalanine or tryptophan. Each record gives: J gene, D gene, clone size, V gene, CDR3 protein, CDR3 DNA. A D gene is named only where the DNA matches it firmly. Not all rows give a size; the values are once, few, many and, for expanded clones, a class.

TRBJ2-7,TRBD2,.,TRBV28,CASRRGTSGSYEQYF,TGTGCCAGCAGGCGGGGGACTAGCGGTTCCTACGAGCAGTACTTC
TRBJ2-7,.,.,TRBV11-2,CASSPSVVQIYEQYF,TGTGCCAGCAGCCCCTCCGTCGTTCAGATCTACGAGCAGTACTTC
TRBJ2-7,.,.,TRBV28,CASSPGWGRAEQYF,TGTGCCAGCAGCCCGGGGTGGGGAAGGGCCGAGCAGTACTTC
TRBJ2-2,TRBD1,.,TRBV6-6,CASRLQGVGELFF,TGTGCCAGCAGATTACAGGGGGTGGGGGAGCTGTTTTTT
TRBJ1-1,.,.,TRBV5-1,CASSFETRTVEAFF,TGCGCCAGCAGCTTCGAGACTCGGACGGTTGAAGCTTTCTTT
TRBJ1-2,TRBD1,.,TRBV5-1,CASSRGGQSNYGYTF,TGCGCCAGCAGCCGCGGGGGACAGAGTAACTATGGCTACACCTTC
TRBJ1-1,.,.,TRBV21-1,CASSTTPGQIPNTEAFF,TGTGCCAGCAGCACCACTCCGGGACAGATCCCTAACACTGAAGCTTTCTTT
TRBJ1-1,.,.,TRBV28,CASTPRGGLMNTEAFF,TGTGCCAGCACCCCCCGGGGGGGCCTCATGAACACTGAAGCTTTCTTT
TRBJ1-2,TRBD1,few,TRBV6-6,CASSYEGAAGYTF,TGTGCCAGCAGTTACGAGGGGGCTGCTGGCTACACCTTC
TRBJ2-7,TRBD1,.,TRBV5-1,CASSLGQGRSYEQYF,TGCGCCAGCAGCCTGGGACAGGGGCGCTCCTACGAGCAGTACTTC
TRBJ2-7,.,.,TRBV6-6,CASKNIGDYEQYF,TGTGCCAGCAAAAACATAGGGGACTACGAGCAGTACTTC
TRBJ1-1,.,.,TRBV28,CASSFGGGANTEAFF,TGTGCCAGCAGTTTTGGAGGGGGGGCAAACACTGAAGCTTTCTTT
TRBJ2-7,TRBD1,.,TRBV2,CASSGGQGRKGQYF,TGTGCCAGCAGTGGGGGACAGGGACGGAAGGGGCAGTACTTC
TRBJ2-7,TRBD2,.,TRBV5-1,CASSRGLAETYEQYF,TGCGCCAGCAGTCGCGGACTAGCGGAGACCTACGAGCAGTACTTC
TRBJ2-5,TRBD1,few,TRBV7-9,CASSLGTGGETQYF,TGTGCCAGCAGCTTGGGGACAGGGGGGGAGACCCAGTACTTC
TRBJ2-7,.,.,TRBV27,CASSPGDAWEQYF,TGTGCCAGCAGTCCAGGGGATGCCTGGGAGCAGTACTTC
TRBJ1-1,.,.,TRBV7-2,CASSLTRRAKAFF,TGTGCCAGCAGCTTAACCCGCAGGGCAAAAGCTTTCTTT
TRBJ2-7,.,.,TRBV9,CASSVGGAGGSGQYF,TGTGCCAGCAGCGTAGGAGGGGCAGGGGGGAGCGGGCAGTACTTC
TRBJ2-7,TRBD1,.,TRBV2,CASGGTGSYEQYF,TGTGCCAGCGGGGGGACAGGATCCTACGAGCAGTACTTC
TRBJ1-5,.,once,TRBV19,CASTEEGYYQPQHF,TGTGCCAGTACCGAGGAGGGTTACTATCAGCCCCAGCATTTT
TRBJ1-1,TRBD1,.,TRBV28,CASRTGGSTEAFF,TGTGCCAGCAGGACAGGGGGGAGCACTGAAGCTTTCTTT
TRBJ2-1,.,.,TRBV6-1,CASSDNLGGDEQFF,TGTGCCAGCAGTGATAATTTGGGAGGCGATGAGCAGTTCTTC
TRBJ2-2,TRBD2,.,TRBV28,CASSFGLAGGPNTGELFF,TGTGCCAGCAGTTTCGGACTAGCGGGAGGGCCGAACACCGGGGAGCTGTTTTTT
TRBJ2-7,TRBD1,.,TRBV7-9,CASGLGQGIREQYF,TGTGCCAGCGGCCTTGGACAGGGGATCCGCGAGCAGTACTTC
TRBJ2-1,.,once,TRBV11-2,CASSPKMRNEQFF,TGTGCCAGCAGCCCCAAGATGAGGAATGAGCAGTTCTTC
TRBJ2-1,.,.,TRBV5-1,CASSLGGTVNEQFF,TGCGCCAGCAGCTTGGGGGGGACTGTCAATGAGCAGTTCTTC
TRBJ2-7,TRBD1,.,TRBV28,CASSSGTGVDEQYF,TGTGCCAGCAGTTCCGGGACAGGGGTGGACGAGCAGTACTTC
TRBJ2-7,.,once,TRBV20-1,CSARGTLEQYF,TGCAGTGCTAGGGGGACATTAGAGCAGTACTTC
TRBJ2-6,TRBD2,.,TRBV7-2,CASRISGSPGANVLTF,TGTGCCAGCAGGATTAGCGGGTCCCCTGGGGCCAACGTCCTGACTTTC
TRBJ1-1,.,few,TRBV11-2,CASSRSMANTEAFF,TGTGCCAGCAGCCGATCTATGGCGAACACTGAAGCTTTCTTT
TRBJ2-5,.,few,TRBV25-1,CASSETLGQETQYF,TGTGCCAGCAGTGAAACTTTGGGCCAAGAGACCCAGTACTTC
TRBJ2-5,TRBD1,.,TRBV11-2,CASSPRGQALRQETQYF,TGTGCCAGCAGCCCGCGGGGACAGGCCCTTCGACAAGAGACCCAGTACTTC
TRBJ1-4,.,few,TRBV28,CASSSPADPAEGEKLFF,TGTGCCAGCAGTTCCCCGGCTGACCCAGCGGAGGGTGAAAAACTGTTTTTT
TRBJ2-3,TRBD2,.,TRBV5-1,CASSLSVGRRADTQYF,TGCGCCAGCAGCTTGTCCGTCGGGAGGAGGGCAGATACGCAGTATTTT
TRBJ2-7,TRBD1,.,TRBV19,CASSEGRTGRSYEQYF,TGTGCCAGTAGTGAGGGCCGGACAGGTCGCTCCTACGAGCAGTACTTC
TRBJ2-3,TRBD2,.,TRBV27,CAILTSGENTDTQYF,TGTGCCATTCTTACTAGCGGGGAAAACACAGATACGCAGTATTTT
TRBJ2-1,.,.,TRBV7-9,CASSPGWGSNEQFF,TGTGCCAGCAGCCCAGGCTGGGGCTCCAATGAGCAGTTCTTC
TRBJ1-1,.,.,TRBV5-1,CASSIQGEGSTEAFF,TGCGCCAGCAGCATACAGGGAGAGGGGAGCACTGAAGCTTTCTTT
TRBJ1-5,.,.,TRBV27,CASSLYSSNQPQHF,TGTGCCAGCAGTTTATACAGTAGCAATCAGCCCCAGCATTTT
TRBJ1-4,.,.,TRBV19,CASSSQLNEKLFF,TGTGCCAGTAGTAGTCAGCTAAACGAAAAACTGTTTTTT
TRBJ1-6,.,.,TRBV5-4,CASSPGRGANSPLHF,TGTGCCAGCAGCCCCGGACGGGGCGCCAATTCACCCCTCCACTTT
TRBJ1-1,.,.,TRBV10-3,CAISETVRPTEAFF,TGTGCCATCAGTGAGACAGTCCGCCCCACTGAAGCTTTCTTT
TRBJ2-5,.,.,TRBV25-1,CASNRVQETQYF,TGTGCCAGCAACAGGGTCCAAGAGACCCAGTACTTC